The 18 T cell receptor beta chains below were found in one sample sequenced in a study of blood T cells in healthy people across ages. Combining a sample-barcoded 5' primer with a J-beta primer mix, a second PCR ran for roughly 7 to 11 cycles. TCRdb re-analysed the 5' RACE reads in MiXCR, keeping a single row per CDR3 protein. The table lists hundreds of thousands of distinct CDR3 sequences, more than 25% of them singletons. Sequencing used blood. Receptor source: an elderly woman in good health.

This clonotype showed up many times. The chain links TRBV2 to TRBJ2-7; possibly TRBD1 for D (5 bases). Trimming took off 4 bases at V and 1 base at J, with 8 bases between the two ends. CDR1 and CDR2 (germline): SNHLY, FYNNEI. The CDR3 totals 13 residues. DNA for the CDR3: TGTGCCAGCAGTGCCGACAGATCCTACGAGCAGTACTTC. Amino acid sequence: CASSADRSYEQYF. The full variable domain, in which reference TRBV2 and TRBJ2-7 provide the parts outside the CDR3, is EPEVTQTPSHQVTQMGQEVILRCVPISNHLYFYWYRQILGQKVEFLVSFYNNEISEKSEIFDDQFSVERPDGSNFTLKIRSTKLEDSAMYFCASSADRSYEQYFGPGTRLTVT.

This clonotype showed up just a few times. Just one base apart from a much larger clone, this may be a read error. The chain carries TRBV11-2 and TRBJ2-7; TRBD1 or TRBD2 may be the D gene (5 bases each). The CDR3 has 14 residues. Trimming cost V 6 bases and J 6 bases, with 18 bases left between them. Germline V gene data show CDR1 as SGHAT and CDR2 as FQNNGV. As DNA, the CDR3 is TGTGCCAGCAGTTACGGGGCCCTTTGGAGCGAGCAGTACTTC. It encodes CASSYGALWSEQYF.

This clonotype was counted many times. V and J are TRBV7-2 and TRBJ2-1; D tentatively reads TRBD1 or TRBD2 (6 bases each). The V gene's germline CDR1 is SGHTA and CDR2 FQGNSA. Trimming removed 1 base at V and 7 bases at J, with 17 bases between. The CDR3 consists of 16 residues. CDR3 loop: CASSLGGAGARNEQFF. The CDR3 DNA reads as TGTGCCAGCAGCTTAGGGGGGGCAGGGGCTAGGAATGAGCAGTTCTTC.

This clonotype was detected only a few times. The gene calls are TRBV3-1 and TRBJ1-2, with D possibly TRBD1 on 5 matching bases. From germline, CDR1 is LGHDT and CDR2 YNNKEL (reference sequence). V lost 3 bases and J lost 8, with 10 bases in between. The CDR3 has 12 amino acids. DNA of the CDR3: TGTGCCAGCAGCCAGTCAGGGCCAGGCTACACCTTC. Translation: CASSQSGPGYTF.

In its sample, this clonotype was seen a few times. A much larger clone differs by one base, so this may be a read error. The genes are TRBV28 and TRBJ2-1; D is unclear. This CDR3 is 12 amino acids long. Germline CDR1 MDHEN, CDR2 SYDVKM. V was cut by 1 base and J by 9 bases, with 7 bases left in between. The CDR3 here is CASSLFGGEQFF. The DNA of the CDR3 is TGTGCCAGCAGTTTATTTGGTGGTGAGCAGTTCTTC.

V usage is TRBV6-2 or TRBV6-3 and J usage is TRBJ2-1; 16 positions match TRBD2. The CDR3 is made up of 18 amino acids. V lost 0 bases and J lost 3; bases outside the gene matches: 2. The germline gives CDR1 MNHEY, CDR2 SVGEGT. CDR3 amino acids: CASSYSGTSGRVYNEQFF. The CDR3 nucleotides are TGTGCCAGCAGTTACTCGGGGACTAGCGGGAGGGTCTACAATGAGCAGTTCTTC.

The CDR3 bases are TGTGCCAGCAGTTACGAGGGGGCGCGTGTCCGAACTGAAGCTTTCTTT. Its protein is CASSYEGARVRTEAFF. The V gene is TRBV6-2 or TRBV6-3, the J gene TRBJ1-1, with TRBD1 matching over 7 bases. The J segment lost 5 bases and the V segment lost 2 bases, leaving 11 bases of the junction unmatched. CDR3 length equals 16 residues. The V gene's germline CDR1 is MNHEY and CDR2 SVGEGT.

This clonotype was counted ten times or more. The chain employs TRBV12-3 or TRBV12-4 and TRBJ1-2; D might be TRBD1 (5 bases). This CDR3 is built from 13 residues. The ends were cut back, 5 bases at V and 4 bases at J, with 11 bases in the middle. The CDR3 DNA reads TGTGCCAGCAGTCTAGGGGTTGCCTATGGCTACACCTTC. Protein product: CASSLGVAYGYTF.

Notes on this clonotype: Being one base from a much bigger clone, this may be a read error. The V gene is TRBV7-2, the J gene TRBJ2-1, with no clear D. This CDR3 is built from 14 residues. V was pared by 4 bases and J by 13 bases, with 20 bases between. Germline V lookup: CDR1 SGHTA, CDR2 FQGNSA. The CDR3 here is CASSSTTYQETQFF. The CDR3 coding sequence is TGTGCCAGCAGCTCGACAACTTACCAAGAGACCCAGTTCTTC.

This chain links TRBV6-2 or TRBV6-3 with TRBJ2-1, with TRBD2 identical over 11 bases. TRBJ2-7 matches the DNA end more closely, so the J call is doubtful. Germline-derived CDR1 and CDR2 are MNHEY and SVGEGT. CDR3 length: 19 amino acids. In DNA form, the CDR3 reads TGTGCCAGCAGTTATACCCTAGCGGGGGGCGAGAGCTCCTGCAATGAGCAGTACTTC. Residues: CASSYTLAGGESSCNEQYF.

The chain's CDR3 is CASSFDHTGELFF. CDR3 sequence (DNA): TGCGCCAGCAGCTTTGACCACACCGGGGAGCTGTTTTTT. V and J are TRBV5-1 and TRBJ2-2; D ambiguous. The CDR3 is 13 residues long. Germline V gene lookup returns CDR1 SGHRS and CDR2 YFSETQ. Trimming removed 2 bases from V and 3 bases from J, with 5 bases in between.

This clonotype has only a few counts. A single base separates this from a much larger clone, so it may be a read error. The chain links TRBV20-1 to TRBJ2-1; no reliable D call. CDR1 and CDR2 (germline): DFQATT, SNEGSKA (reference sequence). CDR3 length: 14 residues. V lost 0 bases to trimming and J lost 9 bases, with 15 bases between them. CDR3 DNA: TGCAGTGCTAGAGATGCTGGCTCCTGCGGTGAGCAGTTCTTC. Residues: CSARDAGSCGEQFF.

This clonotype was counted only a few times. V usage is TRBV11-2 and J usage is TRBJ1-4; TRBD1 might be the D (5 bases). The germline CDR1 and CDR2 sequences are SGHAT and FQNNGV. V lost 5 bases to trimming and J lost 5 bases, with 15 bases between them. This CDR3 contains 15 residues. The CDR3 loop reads CASSPGVTENEKLFF. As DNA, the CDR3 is TGTGCCAGCAGCCCTGGAGTGACAGAGAATGAAAAACTGTTTTTT.

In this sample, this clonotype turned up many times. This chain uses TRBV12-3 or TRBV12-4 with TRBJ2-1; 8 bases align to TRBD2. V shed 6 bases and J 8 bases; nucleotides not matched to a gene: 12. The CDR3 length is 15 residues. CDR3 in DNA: TGTGCCAGCAGCCTACTGGGACTAGTCCGAGATGAGCAGTTCTTC. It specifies CASSLLGLVRDEQFF.

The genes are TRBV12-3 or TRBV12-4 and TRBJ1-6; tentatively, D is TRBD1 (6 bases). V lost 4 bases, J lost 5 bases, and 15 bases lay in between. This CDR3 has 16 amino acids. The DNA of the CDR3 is TGTGCCAGCAGTTACAGGGTTAGAGGGGATAATTCACCCCTCCACTTT. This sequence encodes CASSYRVRGDNSPLHF.

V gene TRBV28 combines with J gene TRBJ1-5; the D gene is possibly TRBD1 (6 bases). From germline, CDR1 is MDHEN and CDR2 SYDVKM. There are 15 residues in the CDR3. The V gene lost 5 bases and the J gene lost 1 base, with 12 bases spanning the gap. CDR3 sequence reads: CASSAQQGSNQPQHF. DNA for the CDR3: TGTGCCAGCAGTGCCCAACAGGGAAGCAATCAGCCCCAGCATTTT.

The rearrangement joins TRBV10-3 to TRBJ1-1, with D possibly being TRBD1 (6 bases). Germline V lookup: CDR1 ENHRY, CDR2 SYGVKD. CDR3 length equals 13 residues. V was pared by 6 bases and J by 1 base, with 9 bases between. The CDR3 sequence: CAISGQSNTEAFF. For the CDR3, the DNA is TGTGCCATCAGCGGACAGTCGAACACTGAAGCTTTCTTT.

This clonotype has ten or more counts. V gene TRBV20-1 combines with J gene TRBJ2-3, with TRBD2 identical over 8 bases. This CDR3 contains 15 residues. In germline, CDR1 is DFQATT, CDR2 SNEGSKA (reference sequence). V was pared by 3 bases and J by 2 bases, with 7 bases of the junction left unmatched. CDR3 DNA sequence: TGCAGTGCTAGGAGAAGCGGGAGACACACAGATACGCAGTATTTT. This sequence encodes CSARRSGRHTDTQYF.